The entry below gives a single T cell receptor beta chain sequence along with its context. The antigen is not known. Using immunoSEQ multiplex PCR, the repertoire was profiled, and TCRdb retains in-frame clones only, with some absent. The sample yields 50,000 to 65,000 clones, around 82% seen once. This sample stems from a study of OX40 agonist ivuxolimab in advanced cancers. Whole-study results and caveats: A proportion of nonresponders additionally exhibited low normalized T-cell clonal expansion.

The TCR sequence derives from an adult with an advanced solid tumor such as melanoma, head and neck, liver or kidney cancer. Here the sequenced sample was CD4+ or CD8+ T cells sorted from blood, taken in a trial of the OX40 agonist ivuxolimab.

CDR3 region: CAWRGPGQGSGSPLHF. For the CDR3, the DNA is TGTGCCTGGAGAGGACCGGGACAGGGGTCCGGTTCACCCCTCCACTTT. The chain uses TRBV30 and TRBJ1-6; TRBD1 agrees at 10 bases. Unmatched junction bases numbered 11, after V lost 3 bases and J lost 9 bases. CDR1 is GTSNPN and CDR2 is SVGIG in the germline V gene (reference sequence). CDR3 length: 16 residues. The full variable domain, its missing parts supplied by reference TRBV30 and TRBJ1-6, is SQTIHQWPATLVQPVGSPLSLECTVEGTSNPNLYWYRQAAGRGLQLLFYSVGIGQISSEVPQNLSASRPQDRQFILSSKKLLLSDSGFYLCAWRGPGQGSGSPLHFGNGTRLTVT.